These 11 T cell receptor beta chains were sequenced from one sample in a study of T-cell memory formation after mild COVID-19. A single record per CDR3 protein comes from TCRdb applying MiXCR to the 5' RACE reads. In the table there are 550,000 to 600,000 distinct CDR3 sequences, about a fifth of which are singletons. Sequencing used PBMCs or a T cell subset sorted from them (not recorded which). The origin of the receptors is an adult woman who had mild COVID-19 (a few samples of this study predate the infection). Cell type and time point are not known.

The chain couples TRBV30 to TRBJ1-2; the D gene is possibly TRBD1 (6 bases). Trimming shortened V by 1 base and J by 4 bases, and 10 bases separated the two germline ends. CDR1 GTSNPN and CDR2 SVGIG come from the germline V gene (reference sequence). There are 13 residues in the CDR3. This CDR3 reads CAWSGDMSYGYTF. Written as DNA, the CDR3 is TGTGCCTGGAGTGGGGACATGTCCTATGGCTACACCTTC.

This clonotype showed up many times. The gene calls are TRBV7-6 and TRBJ1-2, with D maybe TRBD1 (5 bases). Germline V gives CDR1 SGHVS, CDR2 FNYEAQ. V dropped 2 bases and J dropped 2 bases, with 6 bases sitting between them. The CDR3 is 13 residues long. In DNA, the CDR3 is TGTGCCAGCAGCTTACCAGGGAACTATGGCTACACCTTC. This sequence encodes CASSLPGNYGYTF. The variable domain in full, completed from reference TRBV7-6 and TRBJ1-2, reads GAGVSQSPRYKVTKRGQDVALRCDPISGHVSLYWYRQALGQGPEFLTYFNYEAQQDKSGLPNDRFSAERPEGSISTLTIQRTEQRDSAMYRCASSLPGNYGYTFGSGTRLTVV.

This clonotype was detected a few times. The chain's CDR3 is CASSLGTGATFTEAFF. The CDR3 coding sequence is TGTGCCAGCAGTTTAGGGACAGGGGCGACCTTTACTGAAGCTTTCTTT. This chain connects TRBV12-3 or TRBV12-4 to TRBJ1-1; TRBD1 agrees at 9 bases. V lost 1 base, J lost 5 bases, and 8 bases stayed unmatched. The CDR3 loop spans 16 amino acids.

The rearrangement uses TRBV12-3 or TRBV12-4 and TRBJ1-2; 7 bases align to TRBD1. The V and J ends lost 7 bases and 3 bases, in that order; junction bases with no gene match: 11. CDR3 length equals 15 residues. The CDR3 region is CASTFWGQLYYGYTF. CDR3 nucleotide sequence: TGTGCCAGCACCTTCTGGGGACAGTTATACTATGGCTACACCTTC.

V gene TRBV10-3 combines with J gene TRBJ1-5; 7 positions agree with TRBD1. The CDR3 extends over 13 amino acids. Germline V gives CDR1 ENHRY, CDR2 SYGVKD. V was clipped by 6 bases and J by 5 bases; unmatched bases: 4. The CDR3 DNA reads as TGTGCCATCAGGAGACAGGGTGATCAGCCCCAGCATTTT. It translates to CAIRRQGDQPQHF.

The V and J genes are TRBV7-9 and TRBJ2-7; TRBD1 is a possible D gene (5 bases). This CDR3 has 16 residues. Trimming left V 6 bases short and J 0 bases short, with 18 bases between. From germline, CDR1 is SEHNR and CDR2 FQNEAQ (reference sequence). CDR3 DNA sequence: TGTGCCAGCAGTGCACCCGACAGCATCAGCTCCTACGAGCAGTACTTC. This translates into CASSAPDSISSYEQYF.

This clonotype was picked up a small number of times. The chain employs TRBV4-3 and TRBJ1-5; the D is unclear. Trimming shortened V by 0 bases and J by 2 bases, and 11 bases separated the two germline ends. CDR3 length: 16 amino acids. Germline CDR1 reads LGHNA; CDR2 reads YSLEER. CDR3 DNA sequence: TGCGCCAGCAGCCAAGATAGGAGGGCCGGCAATCAGCCCCAGCATTTT. It codes for CASSQDRRAGNQPQHF.

The chain couples TRBV2 to TRBJ1-1; 9 nucleotides align to TRBD1. The CDR3 spans 15 residues. The germline CDR1 and CDR2 sequences are SNHLY and FYNNEI. Losses at the gene ends were 9 bases for V and 4 bases for J; bases not matched to a gene: 12. Here the CDR3 reads CASTFDTGGGTEAFF. In nucleotides, the CDR3 is TGTGCCAGTACATTCGACACAGGGGGCGGCACTGAAGCTTTCTTT.

CDR3 residues: CASSPQGARTDTQYF. In DNA form, the CDR3 reads TGCGCCAGCAGTCCACAGGGGGCAAGGACAGATACGCAGTATTTT. This chain joins TRBV23-1 and TRBJ2-3, with 9 bases that match TRBD1. TRBV23-1 is an ORF; its function is uncertain. This CDR3 comprises 15 residues. Unmatched junction bases numbered 5, after V lost 4 bases and J lost 3 bases.

This clonotype was counted once. The rearrangement joins TRBV6-2 or TRBV6-3 to TRBJ1-2, with 9 bases lining up with TRBD1. This CDR3 has 13 residues. CDR1 and CDR2 from the germline V gene are MNHEY and SVGEGT. V gave up 6 bases and J gave up 6 bases; unmatched junction bases: 5. This chain's CDR3 is CASRTTGGNGYTF. In DNA form, the CDR3 reads TGTGCCAGCAGAACAACAGGGGGCAATGGCTACACCTTC.

The CDR3 sequence: CASTLRDRGYYNEQFF. CDR3 in DNA: TGTGCCAGCACCCTTCGGGACAGGGGTTACTACAATGAGCAGTTCTTC. The gene calls are TRBV13 and TRBJ2-1, with TRBD1 matching over 10 bases. The J segment lost 3 bases and the V segment lost 7 bases, leaving 9 bases of the junction unmatched. CDR3 length: 16 residues. The germline gives CDR1 PRHDT, CDR2 FYEKMQ (reference sequence).